The sequence of this TCR beta chain was determined in a study of blood T cell repertoires in COVID-19. The CDR3 is made up of 13 amino acids. Trimming cost V 2 bases and J 6 bases, with 9 bases left between them. Per the germline V gene, CDR1 is SGHRS and CDR2 is YFSETQ. The data were produced by immunoSEQ multiplex PCR, yet TCRdb's version contains in-frame clones alone and is incomplete. The sample holds over 450,000 clones, about 88% seen once. The chain carries TRBV5-1 and TRBJ2-1, with D perhaps TRBD1 (6 bases). Sequencing input: peripheral blood. This TCR came from a woman aged 45-65 years with COVID-19, enrolled during active disease. As DNA, the CDR3 is TGCGCCAGCAGCTTCGACAGGTCCAATGAGCAGTTCTTC. It is translated as CASSFDRSNEQFF.